These 26 T cell receptor beta chains came from one sample sequenced in a study of T cells in Graves' hyperthyroidism and ophthalmopathy. Authors of the study amplified TCR beta CDR3 regions from RNA transcripts. The HTBI primer set was used in a first-round RT-PCR of the TCR CDR3. TCRdb reanalysed the multiplex PCR reads using MiXCR and keeps one entry per CDR3 protein. The table includes around 350,000 distinct CDR3 sequences, roughly 17% detected once. Sequenced material: blood. These receptors all stem from a young woman with Graves' hyperthyroidism that later progressed to Graves' ophthalmopathy.

The chain uses TRBV18 and TRBJ2-1; D is possibly TRBD2 (6 bases). In germline, CDR1 is KGHSH, CDR2 LQKENI. The CDR3 covers 16 residues. V was cut by 1 base and J by 3 bases, with 13 bases left in between. CDR3 coding DNA: TGTGCCAGCTCACCACGACTAGGAGTGGGCTACAATGAGCAGTTCTTC. It specifies CASSPRLGVGYNEQFF.

This clonotype was picked up a small number of times. The V and J genes are TRBV5-1 and TRBJ2-7; the D gene is possibly TRBD2 (6 bases). The ends were cut back, 4 bases at V and 0 bases at J, with 11 bases in the middle. The CDR3 covers 14 residues. The germline V gene encodes CDR1 SGHRS and CDR2 YFSETQ. As DNA, the CDR3 is TGCGCCAGCAGCGCGGGACGGAACTCCTACGAGCAGTACTTC. It encodes CASSAGRNSYEQYF. The full variable domain, rest sourced from reference TRBV5-1 and TRBJ2-7, is KAGVTQTPRYLIKTRGQQVTLSCSPISGHRSVSWYQQTPGQGLQFLFEYFSETQRNKGNFPGRFSGRQFSNSRSEMNVSTLELGDSALYLCASSAGRNSYEQYFGPGTRLTVT.

Many counts were recorded for this clonotype. The V gene is TRBV6-1, the J gene TRBJ2-7, with TRBD2 as a possible D gene (7 bases). Looked up from germline, CDR1 is MNHNS and CDR2 is SASEGT. The CDR3 is 13 amino acids. DNA for the CDR3: TGTGGCGTGGGGGGGGCGATCCCCTACGAGCAGTACTTC. As protein: CGVGGAIPYEQYF.

This sequence joins TRBV7-8 and TRBJ2-1; no clear D gene. V shed 0 bases and J shed 0 bases, with 9 bases lying between them. CDR1 is SGHVS and CDR2 is FQNEAQ in the germline V gene. The CDR3 runs 16 residues. CDR3 amino acids: CASSLAWQNSYNEQFF. The CDR3 DNA follows: TGTGCCAGCAGCTTAGCGTGGCAGAACTCCTACAATGAGCAGTTCTTC. Complete variable domain (other parts from reference TRBV7-8 and TRBJ2-1): GAGVSQSPRYKVAKRGQDVALRCDPISGHVSLFWYQQALGQGPEFLTYFQNEAQLDKSGLPSDRFFAERPEGSVSTLKIQRTQQEDSAVYLCASSLAWQNSYNEQFFGPGTRLTVL.

This clonotype showed up just a few times. The V call is TRBV30, the J call TRBJ2-2; D might be TRBD2 (7 bases). Germline values: CDR1 GTSNPN, CDR2 SVGIG (reference sequence). V gave up 0 bases and J gave up 6 bases, with 14 bases separating them. This CDR3 spans 15 amino acids. The CDR3 protein is CAWSVIRGGPGELFF. The CDR3 region has the DNA TGTGCCTGGAGTGTGATAAGGGGGGGCCCCGGGGAGCTGTTTTTT. The full variable domain, completed using reference TRBV30 and TRBJ2-2, is SQTIHQWPATLVQPVGSPLSLECTVEGTSNPNLYWYRQAAGRGLQLLFYSVGIGQISSEVPQNLSASRPQDRQFILSSKKLLLSDSGFYLCAWSVIRGGPGELFFGEGSRLTVL.

This chain joins TRBV12-3 or TRBV12-4 and TRBJ2-2, with D hard to call. Trimming shortened V by 3 bases and J by 8 bases, and 10 bases separated the two germline ends. The CDR3 consists of 13 residues. In DNA form, the CDR3 reads TGTGCCAGCAGTTTTCGGCCTTCTGGGGAGCTGTTTTTT. Translating gives CASSFRPSGELFF.

The genes are TRBV28 and TRBJ2-7; either TRBD1 or TRBD2 may fit D (5 bases each). CDR1 and CDR2 from the germline V gene are MDHEN and SYDVKM. Trimming shortened V by 5 bases and J by 1 base, and 18 bases separated the two germline ends. The CDR3 consists of 16 residues. For the CDR3, the DNA is TGTGCCAGCAGTCTAGCAGGACACCGAGGGTCCTACGAGCAGTACTTC. Encoded protein: CASSLAGHRGSYEQYF.

This clonotype has a count of ten or more. V is TRBV13 and J is TRBJ2-5, with 7 bases aligning to TRBD1. CDR1 is PRHDT, CDR2 FYEKMQ, per germline (reference sequence). This CDR3 has 15 residues. The V and J ends lost 5 bases and 3 bases, in that order; junction bases with no gene match: 9. The CDR3 nucleotides read TGTGCCAGCAGCGAGTGGGGACAGCGAGAAGAGACCCAGTACTTC. It specifies CASSEWGQREETQYF.

A remark on this clonotype: This may be a read error, as it is one base from a much larger clone. The chain uses TRBV30 and TRBJ2-6; possibly TRBD1 for D (5 bases). Germline V gives CDR1 GTSNPN, CDR2 SVGIG (reference sequence). The CDR3 consists of 14 residues. The CDR3 loop is CAWSHSSGANILTF. The CDR3 bases are TGTGCCTGGAGTCACAGCTCTGGGGCCAACATCCTGACTTTC.

This clonotype was recorded at least ten times. The chain joins TRBV18 to TRBJ1-1, with a possible D match to TRBD1 (5 bases). Germline V CDR1 and CDR2: KGHSH, LQKENI. This CDR3 is built from 13 residues. The V and J ends lost 4 bases and 4 bases respectively, with 10 bases between them. Here the CDR3 DNA reads TGTGCCAGCTCACAGTCGGACACCACTGAAGCTTTCTTT. It specifies CASSQSDTTEAFF.

The chain combines TRBV2 with TRBJ2-1; D is uncertain. Trimming removed 6 bases from V and 10 bases from J, with 10 bases in between. CDR1 and CDR2 from the germline V gene are SNHLY and FYNNEI. The CDR3 has 11 amino acids. The CDR3 sequence: CASSEVWEQFF. Written as DNA, the CDR3 is TGTGCCAGCAGCGAGGTGTGGGAGCAGTTCTTC. The full variable domain, in which reference TRBV2 and TRBJ2-1 provide the parts outside the CDR3, is EPEVTQTPSHQVTQMGQEVILRCVPISNHLYFYWYRQILGQKVEFLVSFYNNEISEKSEIFDDQFSVERPDGSNFTLKIRSTKLEDSAMYFCASSEVWEQFFGPGTRLTVL.

The chain employs TRBV7-9 and TRBJ1-2, with a tentative D call TRBD1 (5 bases). Germline V lookup: CDR1 SEHNR, CDR2 FQNEAQ (reference sequence). Trimming took off 1 base at V and 3 bases at J, with 15 bases between the two ends. The CDR3 has 16 amino acids. CDR3 region: CASSLDRQMAYYGYTF. The CDR3 region has the DNA TGTGCCAGCAGCTTAGATCGACAGATGGCGTACTATGGCTACACCTTC.

This clonotype was counted many times. V is TRBV20-1 and J is TRBJ1-1, with TRBD1 matching 7 bases. Germline V gives CDR1 DFQATT, CDR2 SNEGSKA (reference sequence). J gave up 1 base and V 5 bases, and 1 base lay outside the gene matches. The CDR3 extends over 12 amino acids. The CDR3 sequence is CSAWTGNTEAFF. CDR3 DNA sequence: TGCAGTGCTTGGACAGGGAACACTGAAGCTTTCTTT.

This clonotype has ten or more counts. CDR3 region: CASSGGLYNEQFF. The DNA for the CDR3 is TGTGCCAGCTCAGGGGGCCTCTACAATGAGCAGTTCTTC. The chain is built from TRBV27 and TRBJ2-1; 8 nucleotides agree with TRBD1. This CDR3 comprises 13 residues. V shed 8 bases and J 3 bases; nucleotides not matched to a gene: 3. Germline CDR1 is MNHEY and CDR2 is SMNVEV (reference sequence).

This clonotype was seen a few times. CDR3 protein: CASSTTTVSYGYTF. CDR3 nucleotide sequence: TGTGCCAGCAGTACCACAACCGTTAGCTATGGCTACACCTTC. The chain joins TRBV2 to TRBJ1-2; D not resolved. The germline CDR1 and CDR2 sequences are SNHLY and FYNNEI. V was pared by 5 bases and J by 4 bases, with 14 bases between. The CDR3 length is 14 residues.

The sample holds many counts of this clonotype. The chain joins TRBV30 to TRBJ2-7; perhaps TRBD1 as D (6 bases). Germline-derived CDR1 and CDR2 are GTSNPN and SVGIG (reference sequence). With 2 bases removed from V and 0 bases from J, the gap between germline ends came to 8 bases. The CDR3 totals 13 residues. CDR3 coding DNA: TGTGCCTGGAGTAAGGACAGCTCCTACGAGCAGTACTTC. Translated: CAWSKDSSYEQYF.

This clonotype was found many times. V gene TRBV10-3 combines with J gene TRBJ2-3; a possible D gene is TRBD1 (5 bases). The germline gives CDR1 ENHRY, CDR2 SYGVKD. The CDR3 is 16 amino acids. Deletions cut 4 bases from V and 0 bases from J, with 14 bases between. The CDR3 sequence is CAISGFREGSTDTQYF. The DNA of the CDR3 is TGTGCCATCAGTGGTTTCAGGGAAGGGAGCACAGATACGCAGTATTTT.

This clonotype has just a few counts. V and J are TRBV6-4 and TRBJ1-5; 8 bases agree with TRBD1. The CDR3 runs to 16 residues. V shed 0 bases, J shed 9 bases, and the junction held 10 bases outside the gene matches. CDR1 is MRHNA and CDR2 is SNTAGT in the germline V gene. CDR3 coding DNA: TGTGCCAGCAGTGACTCTTCCCACAGGGGGTATAGGCCCCAGCATTTT. It specifies CASSDSSHRGYRPQHF.

J is TRBJ2-5 and V is TRBV5-1, with TRBD1 matching over 7 bases. This CDR3 contains 18 residues. Germline V gene data show CDR1 as SGHRS and CDR2 as YFSETQ. V lost 6 bases and J lost 3; bases outside the gene matches: 20. The CDR3 protein is CASIYLAGQASSKETQYF. The CDR3, as DNA: TGCGCCAGCATCTACCTAGCAGGACAGGCGTCTTCGAAAGAGACCCAGTACTTC.

At least ten counts were recorded for this clonotype. The J gene is TRBJ2-7, the V gene TRBV27; D gene uncertain. Germline values: CDR1 MNHEY, CDR2 SMNVEV (reference sequence). The CDR3 spans 14 residues. V gave up 4 bases and J gave up 0 bases, with 10 bases separating them. This CDR3 is CASSSSFLSYEQYF. DNA for the CDR3: TGTGCCAGCAGTTCCAGCTTCCTCTCCTACGAGCAGTACTTC.

This clonotype was detected ten times or more. The chain combines TRBV28 with TRBJ2-3; maybe TRBD2 (6 bases). CDR3 length equals 18 residues. Germline CDR1 is MDHEN and CDR2 is SYDVKM. V was trimmed by 5 bases and J by 4 bases, leaving 25 bases between them. The chain's CDR3 is CASSGAGTPDFVSDTQYF. CDR3 coding DNA: TGTGCCAGCAGTGGAGCCGGGACTCCCGACTTCGTATCAGATACGCAGTATTTT.

This clonotype has only a few counts. V and J are TRBV19 and TRBJ1-5, with D perhaps matching TRBD1 (6 bases). The CDR3 runs 14 residues. Germline CDR1 LNHDA, CDR2 SQIVND (reference sequence). The V and J ends lost 3 bases and 7 bases respectively, with 13 bases between them. The CDR3 reads CASSIKGGVQPQHF. In DNA, the CDR3 is TGTGCCAGTAGTATTAAGGGGGGAGTGCAGCCCCAGCATTTT.

The table lists this clonotype with many counts. The J gene is TRBJ1-4, the V gene TRBV12-3 or TRBV12-4; D is unresolved. V lost 4 bases and J lost 6, with 15 bases in between. This CDR3 comprises 15 residues. Here the CDR3 reads CASSSVGVWDEKLFF. The CDR3 nucleotides read TGTGCCAGCAGTTCCGTTGGAGTATGGGATGAAAAACTGTTTTTT.

This clonotype was counted many times. This chain uses TRBV2 with TRBJ1-5, with unresolved D. V was pared by 2 bases and J by 0 bases, with 20 bases between. The CDR3 has 19 residues. The V gene's germline CDR1 is SNHLY and CDR2 FYNNEI. CDR3 sequence (DNA): TGTGCCAGCAGTGAATGGTTGCTGGCCAGGCCCTATAGCAATCAGCCCCAGCATTTT. This codes for CASSEWLLARPYSNQPQHF.

This clonotype was recorded a few times. This chain's CDR3 is CASRQGGGYTF. The DNA for the CDR3 is TGTGCCAGCAGGCAAGGAGGTGGCTACACCTTC. The rearrangement links TRBV6-2 or TRBV6-3 to TRBJ1-2; D gene unclear. The CDR3 has 11 amino acids. Germline assignment: CDR1 MNHEY and CDR2 SVGEGT. V dropped 6 bases and J dropped 7 bases, with 9 bases sitting between them.

In its sample, this clonotype was seen many times. The chain is built from TRBV20-1 and TRBJ2-7; no reliable D call. Per germline, CDR1 DFQATT and CDR2 SNEGSKA (reference sequence). The length of the CDR3 is 12 residues. The ends were cut back, 5 bases at V and 0 bases at J, with 8 bases in the middle. The CDR3 coding sequence is TGCAGTGCTCAAGTGTACTCCTACGAGCAGTACTTC. Encoded protein: CSAQVYSYEQYF.